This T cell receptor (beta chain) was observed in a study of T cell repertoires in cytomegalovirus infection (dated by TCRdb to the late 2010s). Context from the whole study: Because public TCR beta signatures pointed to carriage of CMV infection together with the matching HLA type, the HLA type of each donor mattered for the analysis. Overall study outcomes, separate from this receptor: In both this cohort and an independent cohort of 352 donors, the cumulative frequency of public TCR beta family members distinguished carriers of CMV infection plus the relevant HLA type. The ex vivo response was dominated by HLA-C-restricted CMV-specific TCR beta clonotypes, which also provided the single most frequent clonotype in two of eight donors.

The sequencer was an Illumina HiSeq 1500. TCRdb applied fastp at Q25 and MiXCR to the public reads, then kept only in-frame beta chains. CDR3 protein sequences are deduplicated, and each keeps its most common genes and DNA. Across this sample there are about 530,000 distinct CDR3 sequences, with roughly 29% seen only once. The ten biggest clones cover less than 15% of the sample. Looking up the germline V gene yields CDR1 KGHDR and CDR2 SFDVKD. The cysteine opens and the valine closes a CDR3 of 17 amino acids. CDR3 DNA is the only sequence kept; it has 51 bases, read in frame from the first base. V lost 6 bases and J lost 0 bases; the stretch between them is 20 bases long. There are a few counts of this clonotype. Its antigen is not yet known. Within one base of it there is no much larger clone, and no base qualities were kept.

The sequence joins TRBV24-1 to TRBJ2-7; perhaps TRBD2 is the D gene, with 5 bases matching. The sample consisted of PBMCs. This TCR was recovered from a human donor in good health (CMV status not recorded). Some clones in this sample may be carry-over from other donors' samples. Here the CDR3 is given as CATSFGREPLSSYEQYV. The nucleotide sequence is TGTGCCACCAGTTTCGGTCGGGAACCCCTCAGCTCCTACGAGCAGTACGTC.